This TCR beta chain is from a study of sequential checkpoint blockade in melanoma (dated by TCRdb to between 2018 and 2021). Study-level background: In a 1:1 randomization, patients received either first-line nivolumab then ipilimumab (arm A) or ipilimumab then nivolumab (arm B). Maintenance nivolumab was given following each of the two trial sequences.

Read against the paper, the sample's treatment or condition label means: randomized to nivolumab then ipilimumab (arm A) or the reverse (arm B). Prior DNA-damaging chemotherapy had not been received by any trial patient. Live CD3+CD8+ cells negative for CD19 and CD56 were sorted from thawed PBMCs on a FACS Aria II flow cytometer. Samples came from patients with melanoma in CheckMate 064, a randomized, open-label phase II trial of sequential checkpoint blockade. Peripheral blood mononuclear cells were obtained through leukapheresis, purified using Ficoll-Paque, and frozen in human serum containing 10% DMSO. Immediately after sorting, the purity of the sorted blood CD3+CD8+ cells was confirmed to be >98%, and DNA was then extracted. The paper's findings and limits, for the study overall: Validation of the response-prediction model combining TCR metrics and mutation burden is needed in larger, independent patient cohorts.

Comments on this clone: It lacks a known antigen. No base quality values were provided; no much bigger clone lies one nucleotide off.

The immunoSEQ Assay was used to immunosequence TCRbeta CDR3 regions from genomic DNA. Genomic DNA was amplified by bias-controlled multiplex PCR before high-throughput sequencing. The authors processed their data as follows. To quantify the absolute abundance of each unique TCRbeta CDR3 region, the sequences were collapsed and filtered. Clonality, defined as 1 minus Pielou's evenness, was calculated using productive rearrangements only. A previously published method was used to identify clones whose frequencies were significantly greater in on-treatment samples than in baseline samples. TCRdb's version of the immuneACCESS table is confined to in-frame rearrangements and falls short of the full clone set. An unresolved V gene accounts for under half of the shortfall where checked; the remainder is of unknown origin. Clonal size and the V and J genes are those of that table, whereas D and trimming came from the DNA. Counted in this sample were tens of thousands of clones; roughly 80% of them appeared once. The ten largest clonotypes hold approximately 30% of the sample.

The CDR3 runs 16 amino acids, cysteine and phenylalanine included. Kept here is only the CDR3 DNA, which spans 48 bases and is read in frame from base 1. From V the trimming removes 4 bases and from J it removes 7 bases, while the gene matches leave 9 bases of the junction unaccounted for. The V and J segments used are TRBV23-1 and TRBJ1-5, with TRBD1 matching 11 junction bases. TRBV23-1 is given ORF status, its function remaining uncertain. This receptor was obtained from a human donor with melanoma. The sample was CD8+ T cells sorted from blood (inferred from file names), taken from a patient given nivolumab and ipilimumab in sequence. CDR3 protein: CASSPGGGQGAQPQHF. The DNA reads TGCGCCAGCAGTCCTGGAGGCGGACAGGGGGCCCAGCCCCAGCATTTT.